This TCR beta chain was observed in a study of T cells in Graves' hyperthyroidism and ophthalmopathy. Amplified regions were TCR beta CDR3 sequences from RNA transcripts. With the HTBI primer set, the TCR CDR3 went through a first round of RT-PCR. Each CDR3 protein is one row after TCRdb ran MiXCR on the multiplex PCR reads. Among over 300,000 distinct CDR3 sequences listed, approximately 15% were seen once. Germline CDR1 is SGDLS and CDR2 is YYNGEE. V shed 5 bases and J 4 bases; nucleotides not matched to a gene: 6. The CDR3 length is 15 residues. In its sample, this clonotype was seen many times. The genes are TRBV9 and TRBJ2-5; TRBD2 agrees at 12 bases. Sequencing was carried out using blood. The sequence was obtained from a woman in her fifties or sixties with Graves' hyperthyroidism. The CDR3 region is CASSPLAGGGETQYF. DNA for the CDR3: TGTGCCAGCAGTCCCCTAGCGGGAGGGGGAGAGACCCAGTACTTC.